This T cell receptor (beta chain) originates from a study of T cell responses to AZD1222 COVID-19 vaccine. Worth noting for this clone: What it binds is not known.

Broader study findings: At baseline, just a handful of AZD1222 recipients tested seropositive. The donor cohort was predominantly white British with a female majority, and clonal diversity may have been underestimated. Sampled repertoires all dated from after the peak T cell response. A rise in Spike-specific TCR breadth and depth followed two AZD1222 doses.

This CDR3 has 14 residues. J gave up 5 bases and V 8 bases, and 8 bases lay outside the gene matches. CDR1 is MDHEN, CDR2 SYDVKM, per germline. Assay used: immunoSEQ multiplex PCR; TCRdb lists only in-frame clones, some missing. This table holds over 120,000 clones. The V call is TRBV28, the J call TRBJ2-2, with 7 bases aligning to TRBD1. This receptor was identified in an adult in good health. The sequenced sample consisted of peripheral blood. CDR3 nucleotide sequence: TGTGCCAGCCTAAAGGGGGCTTGGACCGGGGAGCTGTTTTTT. Its protein is CASLKGAWTGELFF.